Following are 18 T cell receptor beta chains from one sample sequenced in a study of shared clonotypes between healthy human individuals. Method: immunoSEQ multiplex PCR; TCRdb's copy keeps in-frame clones and lacks some. The repertoire holds about 640,000 clones, with 55% to 75% as singletons. The source material was memory CD4+ T cells sorted from blood. Specified subset: CD45RA-negative fraction. All receptors come from a young woman in good health.

This clone was counted a few times. The genes are TRBV18 and TRBJ1-1, with 9 bases lining up with TRBD1. With V trimmed by 5 bases and J by 0 bases, 4 bases remained unmatched. There are 15 residues in the CDR3. In germline, CDR1 is KGHSH, CDR2 LQKENI. The CDR3: CASSVGQGMNTEAFF. CDR3 DNA sequence: TGTGCCAGCTCAGTTGGACAGGGGATGAACACTGAAGCTTTCTTT.

The table lists this clone with a few counts. The rearrangement uses TRBV2 and TRBJ1-5, with D uncertain. Germline V gene data show CDR1 as SNHLY and CDR2 as FYNNEI. V lost 4 bases, J lost 4 bases, and 5 bases lay in between. The CDR3 runs 12 residues. CDR3 in amino acids: CASSAQNQPQHF. In DNA form, the CDR3 reads TGTGCCAGCAGTGCCCAGAATCAGCCCCAGCATTTT.

This clone was seen just once. The chain joins TRBV13 to TRBJ2-7; 7 nucleotides agree with TRBD2. Germline CDR1 PRHDT, CDR2 FYEKMQ (reference sequence). The ends lost 4 bases at V and 3 bases at J; junction bases unmatched: 6. The CDR3 is 14 amino acids. The CDR3 here is CASSSGLDVYEQYF. The DNA of the CDR3 is TGTGCCAGCAGCTCCGGACTAGATGTCTACGAGCAGTACTTC. Combining the CDR3 with reference TRBV13 and TRBJ2-7 gives the whole variable domain AAGVIQSPRHLIKEKRETATLKCYPIPRHDTVYWYQQGPGQDPQFLISFYEKMQSDKGSIPDRFSAQQFSDYHSELNMSSLELGDSALYFCASSSGLDVYEQYFGPGTRLTVT.

The J gene is TRBJ2-2, the V gene TRBV7-9, with D perhaps matching TRBD1 (5 bases). V lost 3 bases, J lost 4 bases, and 9 bases lay in between. The CDR3 consists of 14 residues. In germline, CDR1 is SEHNR, CDR2 FQNEAQ (reference sequence). The CDR3 here is CASSFAGSTGELFF. The CDR3 region has the DNA TGTGCCAGCAGCTTTGCAGGGTCCACCGGGGAGCTGTTTTTT.

The V gene is TRBV9, the J gene TRBJ2-7; D not resolved. The CDR3 has 15 residues. The germline gives CDR1 SGDLS, CDR2 YYNGEE. V was shortened by 2 bases and J by 1 base, with 13 bases between the two germline ends. The CDR3 spells CASSVSQSFSYEQYF. The CDR3 coding sequence is TGTGCCAGCAGCGTCAGCCAAAGCTTTTCCTACGAGCAGTACTTC.

The chain joins TRBV19 to TRBJ2-7; 7 nucleotides line up with TRBD1. The CDR3 extends over 14 amino acids. The V segment lost 5 bases and the J segment 4 bases; nucleotides outside the gene matches: 8. Germline CDR1 LNHDA, CDR2 SQIVND (reference sequence). CDR3 in DNA: TGTGCCAGTAGTGAGACAGGGCATGGTTACGAGCAGTACTTC. Translated: CASSETGHGYEQYF.

The sample holds a few counts of this clone. The rearrangement links TRBV4-1 to TRBJ1-4; D remains unclear. The V end was cut by 5 bases, the J end by 0 bases, with 10 bases between. This CDR3 spans 15 amino acids. The germline V gene has CDR1 MGHRA and CDR2 YSYEKL. The CDR3 loop reads CASSASRSTNEKLFF. As DNA, the CDR3 is TGCGCCAGCAGCGCCTCTCGGTCAACTAATGAAAAACTGTTTTTT.

The chain is built from TRBV27 and TRBJ1-5; D might be TRBD1 (6 bases). Trimming cost V 2 bases and J 5 bases, with 10 bases left between them. The CDR3 is 14 amino acids. Germline CDR1 MNHEY, CDR2 SMNVEV (reference sequence). CDR3 region: CASSLIGGYQPQHF. The CDR3 DNA reads as TGTGCCAGCAGTTTAATAGGGGGTTATCAGCCCCAGCATTTT.

This chain links TRBV19 with TRBJ2-3; 9 bases map to TRBD2. Unmatched junction bases numbered 14, after V lost 6 bases and J lost 4 bases. The CDR3 is 17 residues long. Looked up from germline, CDR1 is LNHDA and CDR2 is SQIVND (reference sequence). CDR3 in amino acids: CASSPGLARSSADTQYF. CDR3 nucleotides: TGTGCCAGTAGCCCGGGACTAGCCCGTTCGTCAGCAGATACGCAGTATTTT.

The J gene is TRBJ1-3, the V gene TRBV19; possibly TRBD1 for D (5 bases). Germline V gene lookup returns CDR1 LNHDA and CDR2 SQIVND (reference sequence). This CDR3 has 14 amino acids. V was shortened by 5 bases and J by 4 bases, with 12 bases between the two germline ends. The CDR3, as DNA: TGTGCCAGTAGTCGAGACAGCTTCGGAAACACCATATATTTT. It is translated as CASSRDSFGNTIYF.

This clone was detected only once. The chain carries TRBV9 and TRBJ1-2; TRBD1 matches 8 bases. Germline V gene sequence: CDR1 SGDLS, CDR2 YYNGEE. The ends lost 4 bases at V and 4 bases at J; junction bases unmatched: 6. The CDR3 extends over 14 amino acids. CDR3 in DNA: TGTGCCAGCAGCCCAACAGGGGGAGCCTATGGCTACACCTTC. Amino acid sequence: CASSPTGGAYGYTF.

Notes on this clone: With only one base between it and a far larger clone, this is likely a read error. Different DNA sequences within this sample yield the same CDR3. The gene calls are TRBV7-9 and TRBJ1-1; 8 positions match TRBD1. CDR3 length: 12 amino acids. V was pared by 6 bases and J by 10 bases, with 7 bases of the junction left unmatched. Germline CDR1 is SEHNR and CDR2 is FQNEAQ (reference sequence). CDR3 DNA sequence: TGTGCCAGCAGTCGGGCTGACAGGGGAGCTTTCTTT. This translates into CASSRADRGAFF.

The chain combines TRBV4-1 with TRBJ2-1; D may be TRBD1 or TRBD2 (6 bases each). The CDR3 covers 14 residues. Germline-derived CDR1 and CDR2 are MGHRA and YSYEKL. Trimming took off 6 bases at V and 7 bases at J, with 16 bases between the two ends. CDR3 DNA sequence: TGCGCCAGCAGTCACCCGGGGGCTGGAAATGAGCAGTTCTTC. Translating gives CASSHPGAGNEQFF.

The chain couples TRBV7-6 to TRBJ2-7, with 7 bases identical to TRBD2. The CDR3 length is 15 residues. Germline loops: CDR1 SGHVS, CDR2 FNYEAQ. V dropped 5 bases and J dropped 3; count of bases not matched to a gene: 10. The CDR3 protein is CASSQVSTSFYEQYF. In DNA, the CDR3 is TGTGCCAGCAGCCAGGTTTCGACTAGCTTCTACGAGCAGTACTTC.

The chain employs TRBV18 and TRBJ1-2, with unresolved D. V dropped 5 bases and J dropped 0 bases, with 13 bases sitting between them. Germline CDR1 is KGHSH and CDR2 is LQKENI. CDR3 length: 15 amino acids. DNA of the CDR3: TGTGCCAGCTCAACGGAGGTCACAGCTAACTATGGCTACACCTTC. Protein product: CASSTEVTANYGYTF.

The chain combines TRBV6-5 with TRBJ2-3, with unresolved D. CDR1 and CDR2 from the germline V gene are MNHEY and SVGAGI. The V end lost 4 bases, the J end lost 0 bases, and 8 bases lay between the germline ends. The CDR3 totals 14 residues. This chain's CDR3 is CASSSQRSTDTQYF. CDR3 nucleotides: TGTGCCAGCAGTTCCCAAAGGAGCACAGATACGCAGTATTTT.

This clone came up once. The CDR3 reads CASSLEGSQPQHF. The CDR3 region has the DNA TGTGCCAGCAGCTTAGAAGGTTCTCAGCCCCAGCATTTT. V is TRBV11-2 and J is TRBJ1-5; D call uncertain. This CDR3 comprises 13 residues. V dropped 0 bases and J dropped 6 bases, with 6 bases sitting between them. The germline CDR1 and CDR2 sequences are SGHAT and FQNNGV.

This clone was picked up a small number of times. The chain joins TRBV28 to TRBJ1-2; TRBD1 aligns across 7 bases. The V gene end was trimmed by 3 bases and the J gene end by 4 bases; junction bases not matched to a gene: 5. This CDR3 region has 14 residues. Germline V gives CDR1 MDHEN, CDR2 SYDVKM. The chain's CDR3 is CASSFRGQAYGYTF. In nucleotides, the CDR3 is TGTGCCAGCAGTTTCCGTGGACAGGCCTATGGCTACACCTTC.